This T cell receptor beta chain was identified during a study of T cell responses to AZD1222 COVID-19 vaccine. With respect to this clone: What it recognizes is unknown.

Using immunoSEQ multiplex PCR, the repertoire was profiled, and TCRdb retains in-frame clones only, with some absent. The sample includes 96,000 or so clones, about 90% of them seen just once. Findings and caveats of the study: Elevations in Spike-specific TCR breadth and depth followed administration of two AZD1222 doses. Scientists sampled the repertoires only once the peak T cell response had passed.

This material consisted of peripheral blood, taken on day 0 of AZD1222 vaccination. The TCR comes from an adult in good health.

The CDR3 here is CASSLRRSGRVGVETQYF. CDR3 bases: TGTGCCAGCAGCTTGCGTCGTAGCGGGAGGGTGGGGGTAGAGACCCAGTACTTC. V and J are TRBV7-2 and TRBJ2-5; TRBD2 matches 11 bases. This CDR3 is 18 amino acids long. Per the germline V gene, CDR1 is SGHTA and CDR2 is FQGNSA. Germline trimming cut 3 bases from V and 4 bases from J; bases unmatched to any gene: 13.